This T cell receptor (beta chain) came from a study of blood T cell repertoires in COVID-19. As handled by the study authors: Amplified reference gene primers provided the basis for estimating nucleated cell counts. Data came from immunoSEQ multiplex PCR; TCRdb stores just in-frame clones and leaves some out. V, J and clone size reflect that table, while D and trimming were determined from the DNA. The sample includes 130,000 or so clones, over 75% seen only once; the top ten take less than 2.5%. In germline, CDR1 is SGHRS, CDR2 YFSETQ. This CDR3 contains 13 residues. J was trimmed by 10 bases and V by 4 bases; bases with no gene match: 8.

This clonotype was sampled from a man between 65 and 80 years old with active COVID-19. This chain joins TRBV5-1 and TRBJ1-1, with TRBD1 identical over 9 bases. Input material: peripheral blood. The CDR3 reads CASSLGQGIGAFF. The CDR3 DNA sequence: TGCGCCAGCAGCCTGGGACAGGGAATCGGAGCTTTCTTT. The complete variable domain, with remaining parts taken from reference TRBV5-1 and TRBJ1-1, reads KAGVTQTPRYLIKTRGQQVTLSCSPISGHRSVSWYQQTPGQGLQFLFEYFSETQRNKGNFPGRFSGRQFSNSRSEMNVSTLELGDSALYLCASSLGQGIGAFFGQGTRLTVV.